This TCR beta chain was captured by sequencing in a study of identical twins. Study-wide findings and caveats: The study found excess low generation probability among twin-shared out-of-frame alpha sequences.

This clonotype was recorded at least ten times. Its antigen is unknown. Trimming left V 8 bases short and J 1 base short, with 14 bases between. The CDR3 is 14 residues long. TCRdb reprocessed the 5' RACE reads with MiXCR, giving one entry per CDR3 protein. This table has 700,000 or so distinct CDR3 sequences, 20% to 25% appearing once. A further study also used this sample, focusing on T cells expressing NK-cell markers. This second report adds: Seven sequenced donors out of eight were HCMV-seropositive, one seronegative. Of the CD8+ T cells in more than five donors, about 1.0-7.5% belonged to dominant NKG2C+ clonotypes.

The sample taken for sequencing was PBMCs. The chain couples TRBV12-3 or TRBV12-4 to TRBJ1-1; D ambiguous. The clonotype comes from a woman between 18 and 30 years old in good health. DNA for the CDR3: TGTGCCAGCTCCCCCCCGTGGGGGAACACTGAAGCTTTCTTT. Protein: CASSPPWGNTEAFF.